Following are 14 T cell receptor beta chains from one sample sequenced in a study of tissue T cells after allogeneic stem cell transplantation. TCRdb keeps only in-frame clones here, not all; method: immunoSEQ multiplex PCR. The sample holds tens of thousands of clones, about 85% seen once. The input for sequencing was blood, taken before transplantation. Receptors originate from a woman aged 18 to 50 who later had graft-versus-host disease after an allogeneic stem cell transplant.

CDR3 DNA: TGTGCCAGCAGCTTAGGGGACTCTATCTCCTACAATGAGCAGTTCTTC. The encoded protein is CASSLGDSISYNEQFF. The genes are TRBV7-6 and TRBJ2-1, with a possible D match to TRBD2 (6 bases). Germline V gene lookup returns CDR1 SGHVS and CDR2 FNYEAQ. The CDR3 is 16 residues long. V lost 1 base and J lost 0, with 10 bases in between.

This chain connects TRBV5-1 to TRBJ2-2; D remains unclear. Germline V gives CDR1 SGHRS, CDR2 YFSETQ. The CDR3 extends over 15 amino acids. The V end lost 2 bases, the J end lost 4 bases, and 12 bases lay between the germline ends. CDR3 bases: TGCGCCAGCAGCTTAACACAAGCCGGCACCGGGGAGCTGTTTTTT. Amino acid sequence: CASSLTQAGTGELFF.

The chain recombines TRBV5-1 with TRBJ2-7, with a tentative D call TRBD2 (5 bases). V shed 4 bases and J shed 6 bases, with 14 bases lying between them. The CDR3 loop spans 13 amino acids. Germline-derived CDR1 and CDR2 are SGHRS and YFSETQ. CDR3 nucleotide sequence: TGCGCCAGCAGCCCGATTACGGGGAGCGAGCAGTACTTC. This translates into CASSPITGSEQYF.

This chain uses TRBV5-1 with TRBJ2-1; 12 nucleotides align to TRBD2. The germline V gene encodes CDR1 SGHRS and CDR2 YFSETQ. V was clipped by 3 bases and J by 7 bases; unmatched bases: 8. The CDR3 is 16 amino acids. This chain's CDR3 is CASSSTSGSLGNEQFF. The CDR3 DNA follows: TGCGCCAGCAGCTCGACTAGCGGGAGTTTGGGGAATGAGCAGTTCTTC.

The CDR3 DNA follows: TGTGCCAGTAGTAGCGGAGGGCCGTCGGACGAGCAGTACTTC. It specifies CASSSGGPSDEQYF. J is TRBJ2-7 and V is TRBV19; tentatively, D is TRBD2 (6 bases). In germline, CDR1 is LNHDA, CDR2 SQIVND (reference sequence). The CDR3 contains 14 residues. V gave up 4 bases and J gave up 5 bases, with 15 bases separating them.

The chain has TRBV28 and TRBJ2-7; TRBD1 might be the D (5 bases). The germline CDR1 and CDR2 sequences are MDHEN and SYDVKM. This CDR3 is 11 amino acids long. Deletions cut 7 bases from V and 7 bases from J, with 11 bases between. CDR3 coding DNA: TGTGCCAGCACCAACAACAGGGAGCAGTACTTC. It yields the protein CASTNNREQYF.

This rearrangement joins TRBV4-3 to TRBJ2-1; no clear D gene. Per the germline V gene, CDR1 is LGHNA and CDR2 is YSLEER. The V end lost 0 bases, the J end lost 4 bases, and 13 bases lay between the germline ends. The CDR3 has 16 residues. The CDR3 nucleotides read TGCGCCAGCAGCCAAGATATGGGTGTTCGATACAATGAGCAGTTCTTC. Protein sequence: CASSQDMGVRYNEQFF.

The V gene is TRBV7-7, the J gene TRBJ2-7, with D maybe TRBD2 (5 bases). This CDR3 region has 16 residues. Trimming took 3 bases from V and 0 from J, leaving 15 bases between them. Germline assignment: CDR1 SSHAT and CDR2 FNYEAQ (reference sequence). The CDR3 DNA is TGTGCCAGCAGCTTGGACGGGGAATCTATCTCCTACGAGCAGTACTTC. It is translated as CASSLDGESISYEQYF.

V gene TRBV27 combines with J gene TRBJ2-7; 8 positions agree with TRBD1. The germline CDR1 and CDR2 sequences are MNHEY and SMNVEV (reference sequence). Trimming at V came to 4 bases and at J to 0 bases, leaving 8 bases not matched to a gene. This CDR3 comprises 16 residues. This CDR3 reads CASSWDRPHNSYEQYF. The DNA for the CDR3 is TGTGCCAGCAGTTGGGACAGGCCACACAACTCCTACGAGCAGTACTTC.

This chain connects TRBV12-5 to TRBJ1-2; D may be TRBD1 (5 bases). The CDR3 has 13 amino acids. The V gene's germline CDR1 is LGHNT and CDR2 FRNRAP. V was clipped by 3 bases and J by 6 bases, with 11 bases between them. The CDR3 DNA sequence: TGTGCTAGTGGTTTAGGTCCAGGGAATGGCTACACCTTC. It codes for CASGLGPGNGYTF.

CDR3 residues: CASSQARGNQETQYF. The CDR3 DNA sequence: TGCGCCAGCAGCCAGGCAAGAGGGAACCAAGAGACCCAGTACTTC. The chain joins TRBV10-1 to TRBJ2-5; a weak D match, TRBD2 (5 bases). The germline gives CDR1 WNHNN, CDR2 SYGVQD (reference sequence). CDR3 length equals 15 residues. The V end lost 6 bases, the J end lost 0 bases, and 14 bases lay between the germline ends.

This clone was seen a single time. The chain recombines TRBV23-1 with TRBJ1-4; 8 nucleotides align to TRBD1. TRBV23-1 is an ORF, with its function uncertain. V was clipped by 0 bases and J by 8 bases; unmatched bases: 5. This CDR3 has 15 residues. In DNA, the CDR3 is TGCGCCAGCAGTCAATCCTTGGGACAGGCGGAAAAACTGTTTTTT. Translated: CASSQSLGQAEKLFF.

This clone was observed a single time. The chain is built from TRBV3-1 (or the pseudogene TRBV3-2) and TRBJ1-5; TRBD1 matches 8 bases. The germline gives CDR1 LGHDT, CDR2 YNNKEL (reference sequence). The CDR3 consists of 15 residues. The ends lost 4 bases at V and 3 bases at J; junction bases unmatched: 5. CDR3 loop: CASSPGTGNNQPQHF. CDR3 DNA sequence: TGTGCCAGCAGCCCCGGGACAGGAAACAATCAGCCCCAGCATTTT.

The chain links TRBV29-1 to TRBJ2-7; D ambiguous. V lost 4 bases and J lost 2, with 9 bases in between. The CDR3 contains 12 residues. Germline CDR1 is SQVTM and CDR2 is ANQGSEA. CDR3 loop: CSVVTNTYEQYF. CDR3 nucleotides: TGCAGCGTTGTAACGAATACCTACGAGCAGTACTTC.